A single sample is the source of the 6 T cell receptor beta chains below, sequenced in a study of blood T cells in healthy people across ages. Primers used in a second PCR of about 6 to 11 cycles were a sample-barcoded 5' primer and a J-beta primer mix. TCRdb re-analysed the 5' RACE reads in MiXCR, keeping a single row per CDR3 protein. The repertoire consists of about 1.8 million distinct CDR3 sequences, with 49% occurring once and the leading ten covering approximately 2.1%. Specimen: blood. The receptors originated from a middle-aged woman in good health.

The genes are TRBV6-2 or TRBV6-3 and TRBJ2-5, with D tentatively TRBD1 or TRBD2 (5 bases each). Germline V CDR1 and CDR2: MNHEY, SVGEGT. The V end lost 5 bases, the J end lost 6 bases, and 22 bases lay between the germline ends. This CDR3 is built from 16 residues. The CDR3 spells CASSGTSGRRYKTQYF. DNA for the CDR3: TGTGCCAGCAGTGGAACCTCGGGACGTCGATATAAGACCCAGTACTTC.

This clonotype was counted between two and nine times. The J gene is TRBJ1-6, the V gene TRBV5-1, with 8 bases that match TRBD1. The CDR3 loop spans 15 amino acids. V gave up 4 bases and J gave up 7 bases; unmatched junction bases: 7. Germline V gives CDR1 SGHRS, CDR2 YFSETQ. The chain's CDR3 is CASSPGQGGNSPLHF. For the CDR3, the DNA is TGCGCCAGCAGCCCAGGACAGGGTGGGAATTCACCCCTCCACTTT.

Of note for this clonotype: An end of the junction does not agree with germline; a read error may underlie this. The rearrangement links TRBV20-1 to TRBJ1-2; no clear D gene. This CDR3 spans 13 amino acids. Germline-derived CDR1 and CDR2 are DFQATT and SNEGSKA (reference sequence). The CDR3 reads CSASTGFNYGHTF. In DNA, the CDR3 is TGCAGTGCTAGTACGGGGTTTAACTATGGCCACACCTTC.

This chain joins TRBV4-1 and TRBJ1-5; D unclear. V gave up 1 base and J gave up 6 bases, with 1 base separating them. This CDR3 contains 11 residues. CDR1 and CDR2 from the germline V gene are MGHRA and YSYEKL. The CDR3 reads CASSQVQPQHF. The CDR3 DNA reads TGCGCCAGCAGCCAAGTTCAGCCCCAGCATTTT.

This clonotype was counted a few times. The genes are TRBV15 and TRBJ1-5; the match to TRBD1 covers 9 bases. CDR3 length: 13 amino acids. The J segment lost 4 bases and the V segment lost 5 bases, leaving 0 bases of the junction unmatched. Germline V gene sequence: CDR1 LNHNV, CDR2 YYDKDF (reference sequence). CDR3 protein: CATSGTGNQPQHF. CDR3 nucleotides: TGTGCCACCAGCGGGACAGGGAATCAGCCCCAGCATTTT.

The chain is built from TRBV15 and TRBJ2-7; D perhaps matches TRBD2 (5 bases). The CDR3 runs 13 residues. Trimming pared 0 bases from V and 7 bases from J, leaving 10 bases between. Germline-derived CDR1 and CDR2 are LNHNV and YYDKDF (reference sequence). The CDR3 loop is CATSRDYPGEQYF. CDR3 coding DNA: TGTGCCACCAGCAGAGATTACCCGGGGGAGCAGTACTTC.